The entry that follows covers one T cell receptor (beta chain) sequence. Its antigen is still unknown. There are no base qualities to consult, and no much larger clone falls within one base. This record comes from a study of blood T cell repertoires in COVID-19 (dated by TCRdb to 2020 to 2022). Some background on the complete study: Collaborator samples came from the United States, Italy and Spain and covered acute and convalescent phases of COVID-19. The material from the prospective study consisted of cDNA or gDNA derived from T cells, B-cell-depleted T cells, or PBMCs. The samples were drawn from the first 160 participants of the ongoing ImmuneRACE study and from some 1,300 subjects provided by 6 global collaborators. The repertoires were released in a freely available public database intended as a resource for research on the immune response to SARS-CoV-2. Where HLA class I and class II types were available, the types were taken from metadata supplied by the sample provider, not from assay-based typing. Sample metadata almost always included a de-identified subject ID, COVID-19 status, age in years and sex. The dataset comprised deeply sampled blood TCRbeta repertoires from subjects exposed to, actively infected with, or recovered from COVID-19. Study-wide findings and limitations: The quantity of clinical and demographic metadata differed by source and by participant and was supplied without curation.

TCRbeta CDR3 regions were amplified from genomic DNA using the immunoSEQ Assay, a bias-controlled multiplex PCR. On the authors' methods: Nucleated cell counts per sample were estimated from amplification of reference gene primers within the assay. To quantify the absolute abundance of each unique TCRbeta CDR3 rearrangement, sequence reads were collapsed and filtered. For each sample, productive Simpson clonality was calculated by taking the square root of Simpson's diversity index across productive rearrangements. TCRdb holds this immuneACCESS table with in-frame rearrangements only. Some clones are missing; in checked studies, unresolved V genes explain under half, and the rest has no known cause. V, J and clone size reflect that table, while D and trimming were determined from the DNA. The sample table contains about 220,000 clones; only one count was recorded for 83% of them. Of the sample, approximately 4.8% falls within the top ten clones.

Relative to germline, V is 5 bases shorter and J is 6 bases shorter, with 17 bases between their ends. Taken from the germline V gene (reference sequence), the CDR1 and CDR2 loops are LNHNV and YYDKDF. Its CDR3 holds 15 amino acids, cysteine through phenylalanine. The only DNA kept is the CDR3, 45 bases in frame from the first base. Participants in the prospective study were aged about 18 to 90 years, lived in 20 to 30 United States geographic areas, and enrolled through a virtual design. To assign participants to cohorts, the prospective study relied on clinical history that participants themselves reported in a screening survey and a study questionnaire. Exposed participants had been in contact, within 2 weeks of entering the study, with a person who had a PCR-confirmed or clinician-diagnosed case of COVID-19. In the prospective study, mobile phlebotomists collected whole blood, serum and a nasopharyngeal or oropharyngeal swab from each participant. Additional blood draws and questionnaires over an approximately 2-month period could optionally be provided by prospective study participants. Blood samples from the prospective study were shipped frozen or at room temperature prior to DNA extraction.

This sequence was found in a woman aged 45-65 years who had been exposed to COVID-19. Recombination joined TRBV15 with TRBJ2-1; TRBD2 is possibly the D segment (5 matching bases). The source material was PBMCs or T cells enriched from blood (not recorded which). The nucleotide sequence reads TGTGCCACCAGCCAGGTGGAGAGAAGCGGCAATGAGCAGTTCTTC. Translated, this is CATSQVERSGNEQFF.